Given below is one TCR beta chain in context. Antigen unknown. The sample comes from a study of Ad26.COV2.S vaccination and SARS-CoV-2 variants. Study-wide background: Donor was in the COV1001 Ad26.COV2.S trial arm. Ad26.COV2.S was injected intramuscularly once or twice, 56 days apart.

Clones were sequenced by immunoSEQ multiplex PCR, and TCRdb holds only the in-frame ones, with some missing. The table has hundreds of thousands of clones, 85% to 90% seen once. Treatment: some 20 received Ad26.COV2.S at low or high dose, single or two shots; about five received placebo; per-sample allocation not given. Repertoires come from day 63 after the first vaccine or placebo injection. The vaccine delivered Wuhan-strain SARS-CoV-2 spike through an Ad26 vector. The CDR3 covers 15 residues. Trimming shortened V by 2 bases and J by 0 bases, and 9 bases separated the two germline ends. Germline V gene lookup returns CDR1 SGDLS and CDR2 YYNGEE. Whole-study results and caveats: Responses of spike-specific T cells (both CD8+ and CD4+) reportedly showed substantial breadth after vaccination.

The material was peripheral blood, obtained in a trial of Ad26.COV2.S vaccine versus placebo. The chain carries TRBV9 and TRBJ2-4, with no clear D. This TCR derives from a person between 18 and 65 years old who received the Ad26.COV2.S COVID-19 vaccine or a placebo. CDR3 loop: CASSVTVLAKNIQYF. DNA for the CDR3: TGTGCCAGCAGCGTTACCGTACTAGCCAAAAACATTCAGTACTTC.